This T cell receptor (beta chain) was profiled in a study of vaccination and CD4 T cells after COVID-19. Overall study context: Either the Pfizer-BioNTech BNT162b2 or Moderna mRNA-1273 vaccine was given as two doses. Either a CEFX pool, an HIV-1 Nef pool, or no peptide was added to control cultures. Cells were stimulated with overlapping spike peptide pools from SARS-CoV-2, HCoV-NL63, HCoV-OC43 and HCoV-229E.

This clonotype was picked up a small number of times. Its cognate antigen is unknown. The Oncomine TCR Beta short-read assay was applied to DNA of cultured CD4+ T cells. It was cultured CD4+ T cells from which genomic DNA was extracted. TCRdb ran MiXCR on the PCR reads and lists one entry per CDR3 protein. The sample has thousands of distinct CDR3 sequences, around 35% seen once. The CDR3 spans 14 residues. The V gene end was trimmed by 6 bases and the J gene end by 3 bases; junction bases not matched to a gene: 7. CDR1 is DFQATT and CDR2 is SNEGSKA in the germline V gene (reference sequence). The treatment denotes: roughly 11-day PBMC culture with coronavirus spike peptide pools or control peptides (ViraFEST assay). According to the study, CD4+ T cells from the unexposed donor were gathered ahead of the COVID-19 pandemic (2011-2018).

This receptor was taken from a human donor in good health. The sequencing input was CD4+ T cells from blood, cultured in vitro. The V call is TRBV20-1, the J call TRBJ2-7; 11 bases map to TRBD2. The DNA for the CDR3 is TGCAGTGCCAACACCGGGACTAGCGGCTACGAGCAGTACTTC. It is translated as CSANTGTSGYEQYF.